Listed below are T cell receptor beta chains from one sample, sequenced in a study of cytomegalovirus exposure and HLA in healthy donors. Method: immunoSEQ multiplex PCR; TCRdb's copy keeps in-frame clones and lacks some. This sample has almost 95,000 clones; 69% occur once, and the top ten carry 2.5% to 3%. The sequenced sample consisted of PBMCs. The receptors were sampled from a man aged 50-59 years in good health and CMV-seronegative. The CDR3 runs from the conserved cysteine through the conserved F or W. A D gene is named only where the DNA matches it firmly. Size is stated for part of the rows, as once, few or many counts, or as a class when the clone is expanded.

TRBD2	TRBV9	TRBJ2-5	-	CASSVAQTSGQETQYF	TGTGCCAGCAGCGTAGCCCAAACTAGCGGACAAGAGACCCAGTACTTC
-	TRBV2	TRBJ1-5	-	CASRGNPPGLGDQPQHF	TGTGCCAGCAGAGGAAACCCCCCAGGCCTCGGGGATCAGCCCCAGCATTTT
TRBD1	TRBV29-1	TRBJ1-6	few	CSVEDRGGSPLHF	TGCAGCGTTGAGGACAGGGGAGGCTCACCCCTCCACTTT
-	TRBV7-9	TRBJ1-6	-	CASSSPPGDYNSPLHF	TGTGCCAGCAGCTCCCCGCCGGGAGACTATAATTCACCCCTCCACTTT
-	TRBV30	TRBJ2-3	few	CAWSVLGAGTQYF	TGTGCCTGGAGTGTATTGGGGGCCGGTACGCAGTATTTT
TRBD2	TRBV4-1	TRBJ2-1	-	CASSHPTSGGDSYNEQFF	TGCGCCAGCAGCCACCCGACTAGCGGGGGAGACTCCTACAATGAGCAGTTCTTC
-	TRBV27	TRBJ2-5	-	CASSTGATQYF	TGTGCCAGCTCCACAGGCGCGACCCAGTACTTC
TRBD1	TRBV18	TRBJ2-5	-	CASSPDRGETQYF	TGTGCCAGCTCACCCGACAGGGGCGAGACCCAGTACTTC
TRBD2	TRBV7-2	TRBJ2-6	-	CASSSIAGAGANVLTF	TGTGCCAGCAGCTCTATAGCGGGCGCTGGGGCCAACGTCCTGACTTTC
TRBD2	TRBV9	TRBJ2-1	-	CASSVAPGLAGGWNEQFF	TGTGCCAGCAGCGTAGCCCCCGGACTAGCGGGAGGGTGGAATGAGCAGTTCTTC
-	TRBV4-3	TRBJ1-5	-	CASSQGRDQPQHF	TGCGCCAGCAGCCAAGGTCGCGATCAGCCCCAGCATTTT
-	TRBV19	TRBJ1-4	-	CASRQSGTREKLFF	TGTGCCAGTAGACAGTCCGGGACTAGGGAAAAACTGTTTTTT
-	TRBV7-8	TRBJ1-1	-	CASSLRGEAFF	TGTGCCAGCAGCTTGCGGGGTGAAGCTTTCTTT
TRBD1	TRBV7-8	TRBJ1-2	-	CASSPEGARGYGYTF	TGTGCCAGCAGCCCTGAGGGGGCTAGGGGCTATGGCTACACCTTC
-	TRBV5-4	TRBJ2-7	-	CASSFNAYEQYF	TGTGCCAGCAGCTTTAATGCCTACGAGCAGTACTTC
TRBD1	TRBV5-6	TRBJ1-1	-	CASSSYRTGVSNTEAFF	TGTGCCAGCAGTTCCTATCGAACAGGGGTTTCTAACACTGAAGCTTTCTTT
TRBD1	TRBV6-5	TRBJ2-3	-	CASSSRGRWTDTQYF	TGTGCCAGCAGTTCCAGGGGGCGATGGACAGATACGCAGTATTTT
-	TRBV30	TRBJ1-4	-	CAWAAGSNEKLFF	TGTGCCTGGGCGGCAGGGTCAAATGAAAAACTGTTTTTT
TRBD1	TRBV4-1	TRBJ1-2	few	CASSQRDRGHGYTF	TGCGCCAGCAGCCAAAGGGACAGGGGGCATGGCTACACCTTC
TRBD2	TRBV10-3	TRBJ2-1	once	CAIKPSGENNEQFF	TGTGCCATCAAGCCTAGCGGGGAAAACAATGAGCAGTTCTTC
TRBD2	TRBV5-1	TRBJ2-5	-	CASSLSGVNQETQYF	TGCGCCAGCAGCTTGAGCGGGGTTAATCAAGAGACCCAGTACTTC
-	TRBV30	TRBJ1-4	-	CAWSFTGQLLNEKLFF	TGTGCCTGGAGTTTTACAGGACAGCTCCTTAATGAAAAACTGTTTTTT
-	TRBV4-2	TRBJ1-1	-	CASSQDSGRAGTEAFF	TGTGCCAGCAGCCAAGATTCCGGCAGGGCAGGAACTGAAGCTTTCTTT
-	TRBV2	TRBJ1-2	-	CASSVKGGDGYTF	TGTGCCAGCAGTGTGAAGGGAGGCGATGGCTACACCTTC
-	TRBV5-6	TRBJ2-3	-	CASSLAFGATDTQYF	TGTGCCAGCAGCTTGGCGTTCGGAGCCACAGATACGCAGTATTTT
-	TRBV4-1	TRBJ2-5	-	CASSQIGVETQYF	TGCGCCAGCAGCCAAATCGGGGTGGAGACCCAGTACTTC
-	TRBV28	TRBJ2-7	once	CASSFPGQNYEQYF	TGTGCCAGCAGTTTCCCAGGACAGAACTACGAGCAGTACTTC
TRBD1	TRBV29-1	TRBJ1-2	-	CSVATGNYGYTF	TGCAGCGTAGCGACAGGGAACTATGGCTACACCTTC
TRBD1	TRBV7-8	TRBJ1-5	few	CASSPLGTVGQPQHF	TGTGCCAGCAGCCCTCTGGGGACAGTCGGTCAGCCCCAGCATTTT
-	TRBV4-2	TRBJ2-7	-	CASSQGAFSSYEQYF	TGTGCCAGCAGCCAAGGAGCGTTTAGCTCCTACGAGCAGTACTTC
TRBD1	TRBV29-1	TRBJ1-1	-	CSSRGQLNTEAFF	TGCAGCTCCAGGGGGCAGTTGAACACTGAAGCTTTCTTT
-	TRBV7-6	TRBJ2-1	-	CASSLRPQRSSYNEQFF	TGTGCCAGCAGCTTAAGGCCGCAGCGGAGCTCCTACAATGAGCAGTTCTTC
-	TRBV11-2	TRBJ2-3	-	CASSDTKGADTQYF	TGTGCCAGCAGCGACACAAAGGGGGCAGATACGCAGTATTTT
-	TRBV18	TRBJ1-1	-	CASSPLLGLTEAFF	TGTGCCAGCTCACCACTGTTGGGGCTGACTGAAGCTTTCTTT
TRBD1	TRBV10-3	TRBJ1-1	-	CAISDRAMNTEAFF	TGTGCCATCAGCGACAGGGCGATGAACACTGAAGCTTTCTTT
-	TRBV14	TRBJ2-1	-	CASSLLGGGHNEQFF	TGTGCCAGCAGCCTCCTTGGCGGAGGACACAATGAGCAGTTCTTC
TRBD1	TRBV7-2	TRBJ1-1	-	CASTQPRQGEAFF	TGTGCCAGCACCCAACCTCGACAGGGAGAAGCTTTCTTT
TRBD1	TRBV2	TRBJ1-1	few	CASSARTGNTEAFF	TGTGCCAGCAGTGCCCGGACAGGGAATACTGAAGCTTTCTTT
TRBD1	TRBV5-3	TRBJ2-5	-	CARSYRDRQETQYF	TGTGCCAGAAGCTACCGGGACAGACAAGAGACCCAGTACTTC
-	TRBV4-3	TRBJ2-1	-	CASSLNTGLGGGQFF	TGCGCCAGCAGCCTCAACACCGGGCTGGGGGGAGGGCAGTTCTTC
-	TRBV18	TRBJ1-1	once	CASSPSAPNTEAFF	TGTGCCAGCTCACCAAGTGCGCCGAACACTGAAGCTTTCTTT
-	TRBV27	TRBJ1-5	few	CASKGWGNQPQHF	TGTGCCAGCAAGGGGTGGGGAAATCAGCCCCAGCATTTT
TRBD1	TRBV19	TRBJ1-1	-	CASIGGRSNTEAFF	TGTGCCAGTATAGGGGGCAGATCGAACACTGAAGCTTTCTTT
TRBD2	TRBV29-1	TRBJ2-3	-	CSVGIAGALTQYF	TGCAGCGTTGGGATAGCGGGGGCGCTTACGCAGTATTTT
-	TRBV7-3	TRBJ1-6	-	CASSLRAGLSPLHF	TGTGCCAGCAGCTTAAGGGCAGGGCTTTCACCCCTCCACTTT
-	TRBV6-4	TRBJ2-3	-	CASSDSGTSTDTQYF	TGTGCCAGCAGTGACTCTGGGACTAGCACAGATACGCAGTATTTT
TRBD2	TRBV5-1	TRBJ2-7	few	CASSLSAGRDEQYF	TGCGCCAGCAGCTTGTCGGCGGGGAGGGACGAGCAGTACTTC
-	TRBV4-3	TRBJ2-5	-	CASSQDRWETQYF	TGCGCCAGCAGCCAAGATCGGTGGGAGACCCAGTACTTC
TRBD1	TRBV7-2	TRBJ1-6	-	CASSLGQINSPLHF	TGTGCCAGCAGCTTGGGACAGATTAATTCACCCCTCCACTTT
-	TRBV5-1	TRBJ1-6	-	CASSLQGLGNSPLHF	TGCGCCAGCAGCTTACAGGGTCTCGGGAATTCACCCCTCCACTTT
TRBD1	TRBV29-1	TRBJ1-5	few	CSVGQGDGGQPQHF	TGCAGCGTTGGACAGGGGGACGGGGGTCAGCCCCAGCATTTT
TRBD2	TRBV18	TRBJ2-3	-	CASSPTSGSPDTQYF	TGTGCCAGCTCACCAACTAGCGGGAGCCCAGATACGCAGTATTTT
-	TRBV5-6	TRBJ2-7	-	CASSPGEVFSYEQYF	TGTGCCAGCAGCCCCGGGGAAGTCTTCTCCTACGAGCAGTACTTC
-	TRBV19	TRBJ1-4	few	CASSSHLNEKLFF	TGTGCCAGTAGTTCACACCTTAATGAAAAACTGTTTTTT
TRBD1	TRBV5-1	TRBJ2-7	-	CASSYDRESYEQYF	TGCGCCAGCAGTTATGACAGGGAAAGCTACGAGCAGTACTTC